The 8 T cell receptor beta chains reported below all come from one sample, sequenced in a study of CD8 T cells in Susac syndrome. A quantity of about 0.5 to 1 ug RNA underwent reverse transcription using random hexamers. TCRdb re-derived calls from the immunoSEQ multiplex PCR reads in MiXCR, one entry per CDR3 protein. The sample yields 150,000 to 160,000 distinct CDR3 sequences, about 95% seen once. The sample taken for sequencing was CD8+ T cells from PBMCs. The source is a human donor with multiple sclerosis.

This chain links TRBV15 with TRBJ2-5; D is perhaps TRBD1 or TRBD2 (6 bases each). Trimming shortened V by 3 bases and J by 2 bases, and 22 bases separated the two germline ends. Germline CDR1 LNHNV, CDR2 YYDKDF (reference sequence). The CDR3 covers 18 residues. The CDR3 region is CATSRSLGGRAPQETQYF. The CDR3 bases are TGTGCCACCAGCAGGTCCCTCGGGGGCAGGGCTCCACAAGAGACCCAGTACTTC.

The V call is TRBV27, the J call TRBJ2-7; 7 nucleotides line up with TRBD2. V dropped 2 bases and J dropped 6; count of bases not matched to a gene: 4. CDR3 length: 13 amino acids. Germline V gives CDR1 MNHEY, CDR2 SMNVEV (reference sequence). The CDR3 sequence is CASSLRGDGEQYF. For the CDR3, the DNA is TGTGCCAGCAGTTTACGGGGGGACGGCGAGCAGTACTTC.

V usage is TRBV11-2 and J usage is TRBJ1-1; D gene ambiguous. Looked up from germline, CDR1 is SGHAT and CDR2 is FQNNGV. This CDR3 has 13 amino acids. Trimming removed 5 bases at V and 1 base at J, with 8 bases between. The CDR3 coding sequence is TGTGCCAGCAGCCCCGCCCCGAACACTGAAGCTTTCTTT. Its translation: CASSPAPNTEAFF. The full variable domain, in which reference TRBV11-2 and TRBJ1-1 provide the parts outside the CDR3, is EAGVAQSPRYKIIEKRQSVAFWCNPISGHATLYWYQQILGQGPKLLIQFQNNGVVDDSQLPKDRFSAERLKGVDSTLKIQPAKLEDSAVYLCASSPAPNTEAFFGQGTRLTVV.

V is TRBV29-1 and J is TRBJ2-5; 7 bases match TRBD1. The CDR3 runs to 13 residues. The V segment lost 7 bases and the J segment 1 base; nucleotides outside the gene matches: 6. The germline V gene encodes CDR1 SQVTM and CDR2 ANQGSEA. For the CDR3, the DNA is TGCAGCGGGGGGACAGCCAGCCAAGAGACCCAGTACTTC. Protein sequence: CSGGTASQETQYF.

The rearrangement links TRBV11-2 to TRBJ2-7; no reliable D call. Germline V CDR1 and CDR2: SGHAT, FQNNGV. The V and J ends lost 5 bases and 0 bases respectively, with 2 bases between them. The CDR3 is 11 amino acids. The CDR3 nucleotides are TGTGCCAGCAGCGCCTCCTACGAGCAGTACGTC. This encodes CASSASYEQYV.

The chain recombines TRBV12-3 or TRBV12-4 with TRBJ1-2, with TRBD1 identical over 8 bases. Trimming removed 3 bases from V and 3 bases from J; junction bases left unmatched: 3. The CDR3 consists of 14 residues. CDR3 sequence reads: CASSFPGGYYGYTF. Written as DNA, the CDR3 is TGTGCCAGCAGTTTCCCAGGGGGCTACTATGGCTACACCTTC.

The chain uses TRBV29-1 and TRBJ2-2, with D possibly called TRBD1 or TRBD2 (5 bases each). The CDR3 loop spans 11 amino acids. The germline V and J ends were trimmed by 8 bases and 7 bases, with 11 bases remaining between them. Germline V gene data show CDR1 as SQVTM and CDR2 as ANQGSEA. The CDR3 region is CSFRAGGELFF. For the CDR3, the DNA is TGCAGCTTCAGGGCGGGCGGGGAGCTGTTTTTT.

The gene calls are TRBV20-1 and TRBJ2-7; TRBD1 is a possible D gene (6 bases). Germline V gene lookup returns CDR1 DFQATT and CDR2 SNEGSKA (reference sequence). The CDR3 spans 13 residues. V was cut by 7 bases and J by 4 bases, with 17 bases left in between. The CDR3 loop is CSVPNRVGYEQYF. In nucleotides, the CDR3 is TGCAGTGTTCCGAACAGGGTTGGGTACGAGCAGTACTTC.